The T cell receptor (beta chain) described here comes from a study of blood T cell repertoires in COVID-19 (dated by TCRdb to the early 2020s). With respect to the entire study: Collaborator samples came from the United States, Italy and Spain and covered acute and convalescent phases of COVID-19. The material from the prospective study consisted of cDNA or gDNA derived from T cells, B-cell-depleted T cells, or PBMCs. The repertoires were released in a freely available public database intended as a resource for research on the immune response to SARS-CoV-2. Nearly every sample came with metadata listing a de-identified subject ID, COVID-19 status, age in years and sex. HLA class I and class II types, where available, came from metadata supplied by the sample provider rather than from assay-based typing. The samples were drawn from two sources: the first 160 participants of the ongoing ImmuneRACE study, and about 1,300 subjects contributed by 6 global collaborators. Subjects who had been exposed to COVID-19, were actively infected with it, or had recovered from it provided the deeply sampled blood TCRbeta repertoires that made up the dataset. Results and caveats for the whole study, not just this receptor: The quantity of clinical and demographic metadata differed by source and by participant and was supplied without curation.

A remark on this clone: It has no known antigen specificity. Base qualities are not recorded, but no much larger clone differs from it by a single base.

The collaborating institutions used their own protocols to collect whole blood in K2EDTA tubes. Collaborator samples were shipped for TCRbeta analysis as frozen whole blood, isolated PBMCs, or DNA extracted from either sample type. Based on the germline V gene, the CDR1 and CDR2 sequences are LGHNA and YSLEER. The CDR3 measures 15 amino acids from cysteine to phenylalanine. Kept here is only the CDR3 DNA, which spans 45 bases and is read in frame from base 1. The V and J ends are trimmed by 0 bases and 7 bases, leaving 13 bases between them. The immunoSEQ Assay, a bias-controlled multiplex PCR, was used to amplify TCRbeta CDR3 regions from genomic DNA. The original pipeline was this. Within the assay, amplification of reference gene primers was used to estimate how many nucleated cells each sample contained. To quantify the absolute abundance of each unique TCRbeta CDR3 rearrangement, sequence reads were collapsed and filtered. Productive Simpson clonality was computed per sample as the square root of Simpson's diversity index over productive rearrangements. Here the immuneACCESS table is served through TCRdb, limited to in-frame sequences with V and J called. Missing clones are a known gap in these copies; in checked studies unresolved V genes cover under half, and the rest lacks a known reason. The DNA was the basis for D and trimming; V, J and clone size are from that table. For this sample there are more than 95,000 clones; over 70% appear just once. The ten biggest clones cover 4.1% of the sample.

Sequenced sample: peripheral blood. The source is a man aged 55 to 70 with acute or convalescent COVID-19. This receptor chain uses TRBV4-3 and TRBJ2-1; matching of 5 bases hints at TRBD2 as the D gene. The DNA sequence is TGCGCCAGCAGCCAAGAGCGGAGACTAAGAAATGAGCAGTTCTTC. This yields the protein CASSQERRLRNEQFF.